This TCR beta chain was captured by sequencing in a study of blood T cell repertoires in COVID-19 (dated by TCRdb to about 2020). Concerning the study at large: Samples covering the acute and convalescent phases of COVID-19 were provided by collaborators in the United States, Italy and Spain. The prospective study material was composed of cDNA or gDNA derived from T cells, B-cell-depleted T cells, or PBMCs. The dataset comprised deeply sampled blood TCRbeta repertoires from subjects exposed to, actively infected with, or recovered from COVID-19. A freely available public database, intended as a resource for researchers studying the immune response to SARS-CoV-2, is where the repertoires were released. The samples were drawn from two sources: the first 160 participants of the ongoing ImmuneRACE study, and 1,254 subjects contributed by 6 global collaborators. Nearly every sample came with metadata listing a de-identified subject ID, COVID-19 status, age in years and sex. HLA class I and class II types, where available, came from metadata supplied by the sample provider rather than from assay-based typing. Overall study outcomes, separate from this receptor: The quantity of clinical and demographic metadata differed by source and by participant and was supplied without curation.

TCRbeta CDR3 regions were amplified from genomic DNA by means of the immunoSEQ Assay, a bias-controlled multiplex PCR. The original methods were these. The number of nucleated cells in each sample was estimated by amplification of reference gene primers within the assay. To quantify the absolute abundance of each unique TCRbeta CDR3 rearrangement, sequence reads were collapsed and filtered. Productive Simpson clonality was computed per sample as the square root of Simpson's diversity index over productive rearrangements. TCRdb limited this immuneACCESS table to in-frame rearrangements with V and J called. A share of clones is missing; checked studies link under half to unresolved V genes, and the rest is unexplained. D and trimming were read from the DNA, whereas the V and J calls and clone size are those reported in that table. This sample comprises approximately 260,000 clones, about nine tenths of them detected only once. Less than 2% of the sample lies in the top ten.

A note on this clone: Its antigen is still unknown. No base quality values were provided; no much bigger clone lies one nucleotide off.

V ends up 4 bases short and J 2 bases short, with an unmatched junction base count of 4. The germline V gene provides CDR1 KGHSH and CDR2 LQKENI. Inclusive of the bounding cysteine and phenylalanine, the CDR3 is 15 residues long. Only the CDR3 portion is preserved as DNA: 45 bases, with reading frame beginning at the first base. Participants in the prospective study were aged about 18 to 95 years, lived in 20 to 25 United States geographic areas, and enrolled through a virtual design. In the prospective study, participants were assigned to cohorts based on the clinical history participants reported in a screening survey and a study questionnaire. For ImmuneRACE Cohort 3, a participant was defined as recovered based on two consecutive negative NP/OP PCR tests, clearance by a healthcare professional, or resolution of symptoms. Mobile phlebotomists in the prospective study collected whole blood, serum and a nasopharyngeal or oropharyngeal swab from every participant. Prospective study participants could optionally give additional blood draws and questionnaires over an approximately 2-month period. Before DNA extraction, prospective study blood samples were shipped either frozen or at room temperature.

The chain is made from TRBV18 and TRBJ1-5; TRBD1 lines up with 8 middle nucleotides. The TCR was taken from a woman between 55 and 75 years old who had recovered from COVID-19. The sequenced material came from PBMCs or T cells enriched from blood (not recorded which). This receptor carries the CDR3 CASSLGQGGNQPQHF. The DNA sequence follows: TGTGCCAGCTCACTCGGACAGGGCGGCAATCAGCCCCAGCATTTT. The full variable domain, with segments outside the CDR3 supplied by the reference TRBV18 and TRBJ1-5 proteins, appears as NAGVMQNPRHLVRRRGQEARLRCSPMKGHSHVYWYRQLPEEGLKFMVYLQKENIIDESGMPKERFSAEFPKEGPSILRIQQVVRGDSAAYFCASSLGQGGNQPQHFGDGTRLSIL.